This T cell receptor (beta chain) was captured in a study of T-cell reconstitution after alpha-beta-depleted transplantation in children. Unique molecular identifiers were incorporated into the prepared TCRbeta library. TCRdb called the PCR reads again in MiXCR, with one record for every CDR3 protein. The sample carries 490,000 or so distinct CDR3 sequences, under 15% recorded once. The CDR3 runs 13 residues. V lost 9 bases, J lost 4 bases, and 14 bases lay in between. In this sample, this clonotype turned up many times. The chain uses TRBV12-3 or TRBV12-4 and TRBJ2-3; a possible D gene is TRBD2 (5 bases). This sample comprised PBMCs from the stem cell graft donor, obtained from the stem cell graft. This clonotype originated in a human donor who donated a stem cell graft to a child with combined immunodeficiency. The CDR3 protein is CASSRGTSDTQYF. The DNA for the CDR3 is TGTGCCAGTTCCCGGGGAACCTCAGATACGCAGTATTTT.